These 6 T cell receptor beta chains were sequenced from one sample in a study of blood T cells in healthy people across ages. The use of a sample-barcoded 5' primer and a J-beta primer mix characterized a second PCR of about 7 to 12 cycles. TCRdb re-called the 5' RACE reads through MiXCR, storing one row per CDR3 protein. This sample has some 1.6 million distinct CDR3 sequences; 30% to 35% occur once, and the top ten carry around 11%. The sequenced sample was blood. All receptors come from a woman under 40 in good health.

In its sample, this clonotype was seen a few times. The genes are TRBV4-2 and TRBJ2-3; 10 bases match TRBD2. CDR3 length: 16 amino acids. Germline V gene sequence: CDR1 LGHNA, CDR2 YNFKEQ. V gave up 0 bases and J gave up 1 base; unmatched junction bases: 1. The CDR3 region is CASSQEAGGGTDTQYF. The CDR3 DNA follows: TGTGCCAGCAGCCAAGAAGCGGGAGGGGGCACAGATACGCAGTATTTT.

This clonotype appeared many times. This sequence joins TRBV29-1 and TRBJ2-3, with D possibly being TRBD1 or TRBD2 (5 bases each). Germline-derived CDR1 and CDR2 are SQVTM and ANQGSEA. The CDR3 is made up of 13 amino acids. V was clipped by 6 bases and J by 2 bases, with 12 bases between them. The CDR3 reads CSVNGGYTDTQYF. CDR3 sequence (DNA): TGCAGCGTCAATGGGGGATACACAGATACGCAGTATTTT.

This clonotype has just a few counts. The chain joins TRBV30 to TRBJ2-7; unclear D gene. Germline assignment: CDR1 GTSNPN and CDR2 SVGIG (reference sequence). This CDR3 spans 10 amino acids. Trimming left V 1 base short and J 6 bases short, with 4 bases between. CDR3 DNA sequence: TGTGCCTGGAGTGGCCCCGAGCAGTACTTC. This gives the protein CAWSGPEQYF.

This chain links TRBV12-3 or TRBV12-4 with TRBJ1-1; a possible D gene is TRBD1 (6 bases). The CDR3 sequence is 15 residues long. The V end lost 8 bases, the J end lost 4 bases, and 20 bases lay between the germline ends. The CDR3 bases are TGTGCCAGCGCTAAAACGGGGGCATTTCTCACTGAAGCTTTCTTT. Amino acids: CASAKTGAFLTEAFF.

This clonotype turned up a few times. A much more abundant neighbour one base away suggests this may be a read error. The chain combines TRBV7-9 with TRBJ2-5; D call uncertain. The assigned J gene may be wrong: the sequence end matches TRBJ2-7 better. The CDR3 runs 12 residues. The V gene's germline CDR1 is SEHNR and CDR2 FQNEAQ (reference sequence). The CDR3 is CAGSLGSGEQYF. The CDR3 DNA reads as TGTGCCGGCAGCTTAGGGTCTGGCGAGCAGTACTTC.

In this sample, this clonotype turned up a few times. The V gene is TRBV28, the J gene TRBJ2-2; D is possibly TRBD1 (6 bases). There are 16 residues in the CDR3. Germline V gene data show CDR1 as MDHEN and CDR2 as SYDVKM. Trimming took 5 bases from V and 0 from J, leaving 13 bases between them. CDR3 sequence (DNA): TGTGCCAGCAGTCCCTCAGGGGCCCCGAACACCGGGGAGCTGTTTTTT. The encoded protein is CASSPSGAPNTGELFF.